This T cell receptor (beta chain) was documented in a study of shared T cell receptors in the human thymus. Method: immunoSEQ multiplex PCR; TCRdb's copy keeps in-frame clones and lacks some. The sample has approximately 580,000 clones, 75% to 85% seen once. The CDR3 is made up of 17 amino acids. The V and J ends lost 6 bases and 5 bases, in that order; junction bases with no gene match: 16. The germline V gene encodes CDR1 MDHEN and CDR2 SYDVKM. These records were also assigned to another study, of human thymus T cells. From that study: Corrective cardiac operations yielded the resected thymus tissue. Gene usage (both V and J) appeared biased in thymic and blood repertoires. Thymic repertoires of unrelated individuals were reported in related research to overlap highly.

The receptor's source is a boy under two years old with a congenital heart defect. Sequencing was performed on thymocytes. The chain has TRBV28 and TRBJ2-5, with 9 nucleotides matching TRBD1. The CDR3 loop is CASSLTLDRGLGETQYF. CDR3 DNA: TGTGCCAGCAGCCTAACCTTGGACAGGGGCTTGGGGGAGACCCAGTACTTC.